A selection of T cell receptor beta chains follows, all from one sample in a study of CD8 T cells in Susac syndrome. TCRdb reprocessed the immunoSEQ multiplex PCR reads via MiXCR and lists one record per CDR3 protein. Altogether roughly 140,000 distinct CDR3 sequences are present, 95% to 96% being singletons, with the ten largest covering roughly 0.15%. Material: CD8+ T cells from PBMCs. These receptors all come from a human donor with multiple sclerosis. CDR3s include the opening cysteine and the closing phenylalanine or tryptophan. D genes are given only for firm matches. Clone size is given for some rows only: seen once, a few or many times, or a class if the clone is expanded.

TRBJ1-2 | NA | TRBV4-2 | NA | TGTGCCAGCAGCCAAGGGGGCGCTAACTATGGCTACACCTTC | CASSQGGANYGYTF
TRBJ2-1 | NA | TRBV2 | TRBD2 | TGTGCCAGCAGAGCTAGCGGGGGGACCTACAATGAGCAGTTCTTC | CASRASGGTYNEQFF
TRBJ2-4 | NA | TRBV23-1 | NA | TGCGCCAGCAGTCAATCGGAAAGGGCTCTAGCCAAAAACATTCAGTACTTC | CASSQSERALAKNIQYF
TRBJ2-3 | NA | TRBV7-9 | NA | TGTGCCAGCAGCTTAGTGGTTTCACAGTTCACAGATACGCAGTATTTT | CASSLVVSQFTDTQYF
TRBJ2-7 | NA | TRBV5-6 | TRBD1 | TGTGCCAGCAGCCCGGACAGGGGAGCCTACGAGCAGTACTTC | CASSPDRGAYEQYF
TRBJ2-1 | once | TRBV19 | NA | TGTGCCACCACCTATTCGGCAGGGATTAATGAGCAGTTCTTC | CATTYSAGINEQFF
TRBJ1-1 | NA | TRBV5-1 | TRBD1 | TGCGCCAGCACTCCTACAGGGGGCACTGAAGCTTTCTTT | CASTPTGGTEAFF
TRBJ1-5 | NA | TRBV5-6 | NA | TGTGCCAGCAGCGCGGATGGGGGTGGGAGCAATCAGCCCCAGCATTTT | CASSADGGGSNQPQHF
TRBJ1-5 | once | TRBV29-1 | TRBD1 | TGCAGCGTAGTCGGGACAGGAAATCAGCCCCAGCATTTT | CSVVGTGNQPQHF
TRBJ2-3 | NA | TRBV30 | NA | TGTGCCTGGAGTGGCAGGGGACCAGATACGCAGTATTTT | CAWSGRGPDTQYF
TRBJ1-1 | NA | TRBV5-1 | NA | TGCGCCAGCAGCTTGAATACCATGAACACTGAAGCTTTCTTT | CASSLNTMNTEAFF
TRBJ1-2 | NA | TRBV12-3/TRBV12-4 | NA | TGTGCCAGCAGTCCGATCGGGACCTTCATCCGTGGAGGCTACACCTTC | CASSPIGTFIRGGYTF
TRBJ1-5 | NA | TRBV15 | NA | TGTGCCACCAGCAGAGATGAGGCAGGGGATCAGCCCCAGCATTTT | CATSRDEAGDQPQHF
TRBJ2-7 | NA | TRBV20-1 | NA | TGCAGTGCTAGAGATTCCGGGACTGGATACGAGCAGTACTTC | CSARDSGTGYEQYF
TRBJ2-3 | NA | TRBV6-5 | NA | TGTGCCAGCAGCCAAGCCGGGGCAGATACGCAGTATTTT | CASSQAGADTQYF
TRBJ2-7 | NA | TRBV4-1 | NA | TGCGCCAGCAGCCCCGCCGGAGGCACCGACGAGCAGTACTTC | CASSPAGGTDEQYF